The next 12 T cell receptor beta chains were all read from a single sample in a study of graft-versus-host responses after intestinal transplantation. TCRdb's copy holds only in-frame clones and misses some; the assay was immunoSEQ multiplex PCR. The profile shows just over 20,000 clones, 89% of them singletons. Sequencing used PBMCs, obtained approximately 65 days after intestinal transplantation. Source of these receptors: a human patient who received an intestinal transplant, so some T cells may come from the graft donor.

The gene calls are TRBV9 and TRBJ2-7, with D unresolved. Trimming shortened V by 1 base and J by 4 bases, and 15 bases separated the two germline ends. CDR3 length: 15 amino acids. Looked up from germline, CDR1 is SGDLS and CDR2 is YYNGEE. The CDR3 nucleotides are TGTGCCAGCAGCGTAAACGGGCGTGGGATGTACGAGCAGTACTTC. Its protein product is CASSVNGRGMYEQYF.

CDR3 region: CASSQDASSYNEQFF. DNA of the CDR3: TGCGCCAGCAGCCAAGATGCCAGCTCCTACAATGAGCAGTTCTTC. This chain joins TRBV4-3 and TRBJ2-1, with unresolved D. This CDR3 spans 15 amino acids. Germline V gene lookup returns CDR1 LGHNA and CDR2 YSLEER. Trimming removed 0 bases from V and 0 bases from J, with 6 bases in between.

This clone has just one count. The J gene is TRBJ2-1, the V gene TRBV29-1; 8 positions match TRBD1. Trimming cost V 1 base and J 0 bases; bases outside gene matches: 2. Germline CDR1 reads SQVTM; CDR2 reads ANQGSEA. This CDR3 spans 15 amino acids. CDR3 protein: CSVEGTGYSYNEQFF. The CDR3 DNA sequence: TGCAGCGTTGAAGGGACAGGGTACTCCTACAATGAGCAGTTCTTC.

A single count supports this clone. This chain links TRBV10-3 with TRBJ2-7; 8 positions match TRBD1. The CDR3 has 15 amino acids. Trimming removed 1 base from V and 6 bases from J; junction bases left unmatched: 8. The germline V gene has CDR1 ENHRY and CDR2 SYGVKD. CDR3 sequence reads: CAISEFGTGLPEQYF. CDR3 nucleotide sequence: TGTGCCATCAGTGAGTTCGGGACAGGCCTACCCGAGCAGTACTTC.

The chain recombines TRBV7-9 with TRBJ2-5; D unclear. The germline gives CDR1 SEHNR, CDR2 FQNEAQ (reference sequence). Trimming cost V 5 bases and J 0 bases, with 13 bases left between them. This CDR3 is built from 15 residues. CDR3 in DNA: TGTGCCAGCAGCGACGCCGAAGACTACCAAGAGACCCAGTACTTC. Amino acid sequence: CASSDAEDYQETQYF.

The chain couples TRBV18 to TRBJ2-4; tentatively, D is TRBD1 (6 bases). V was pared by 5 bases and J by 1 base, with 6 bases between. The CDR3 loop spans 13 amino acids. The germline V gene has CDR1 KGHSH and CDR2 LQKENI. The DNA for the CDR3 is TGTGCCAGCTCAGACAGGGCCAAAAACATTCAGTACTTC. The encoded protein is CASSDRAKNIQYF.

V gene TRBV19 combines with J gene TRBJ2-3; TRBD2 aligns across 7 bases. CDR1 LNHDA and CDR2 SQIVND come from the germline V gene (reference sequence). The CDR3 contains 15 residues. V gave up 2 bases and J gave up 2 bases; unmatched junction bases: 4. CDR3 DNA sequence: TGTGCCAGTAGTATATTCGGGGGGTCCACAGATACGCAGTATTTT. Its translation is CASSIFGGSTDTQYF.

V gene TRBV7-9 combines with J gene TRBJ2-7, with 8 bases aligning to TRBD1. Germline V lookup: CDR1 SEHNR, CDR2 FQNEAQ (reference sequence). V shed 8 bases and J 2 bases; nucleotides not matched to a gene: 14. The CDR3 is made up of 16 amino acids. This CDR3 reads CASPPNLDRATYEQYF. The CDR3 bases are TGTGCCAGCCCTCCCAATCTGGACAGGGCCACCTACGAGCAGTACTTC.

This rearrangement joins TRBV15 to TRBJ1-4; unclear D gene. V was trimmed by 0 bases and J by 8 bases, leaving 19 bases between them. CDR3 size: 17 residues. Germline-derived CDR1 and CDR2 are LNHNV and YYDKDF (reference sequence). The CDR3 loop is CATSRDYHSWVLEKLFF. CDR3 nucleotides: TGTGCCACCAGCAGAGATTACCACTCATGGGTCCTAGAAAAACTGTTTTTT.

The V gene is TRBV7-9, the J gene TRBJ1-3; no reliable D call. Trimming shortened V by 5 bases and J by 0 bases, and 14 bases separated the two germline ends. The CDR3 covers 16 residues. Germline-derived CDR1 and CDR2 are SEHNR and FQNEAQ (reference sequence). This CDR3 is CASSGSRDVSGNTIYF. CDR3 DNA: TGTGCCAGCAGCGGGTCGAGAGATGTCTCTGGAAACACCATATATTTT.

The CDR3 DNA reads TGTGCCAGCAGTTACACAGGGACCTACGAGCAGTACTTC. Translation gives CASSYTGTYEQYF. This chain joins TRBV6-5 and TRBJ2-7; tentative D call: TRBD1 (6 bases). Trimming shortened V by 2 bases and J by 2 bases, and 7 bases separated the two germline ends. The CDR3 consists of 13 residues. CDR1 and CDR2 (germline): MNHEY, SVGAGI.

The rearrangement links TRBV5-1 to TRBJ1-1; 9 bases line up with TRBD1. With V trimmed by 6 bases and J by 6 bases, 12 bases remained unmatched. The CDR3 spans 15 residues. Germline V lookup: CDR1 SGHRS, CDR2 YFSETQ. The CDR3 spells CASTPGGTGYSEAFF. The CDR3 region has the DNA TGCGCCAGCACCCCTGGGGGGACAGGGTATTCTGAAGCTTTCTTT.